This T cell receptor (beta chain) was recorded in a study of early T cells in non-severe SARS-CoV-2 infection (dated by TCRdb to the early 2020s). For context, the study as a whole: Because TCR sequencing relied on bulk RNA taken from unsorted whole blood, pairing of alpha and beta chains was not possible.

Set within a cohort of healthcare workers in London, UK, this nested case-control study involved weekly PCR testing of nasopharyngeal swabs along with blood sampling. Healthcare workers were enrolled in the week of the UK lockdown, from 23 to 31 March 2020, and were followed every week for up to roughly 16 weeks. Concerning this clonotype: What antigen it recognizes has not been identified. No much larger clone exists at a distance of one base, and base qualities are not known.

Inclusive of the bounding cysteine and phenylalanine, the CDR3 is 13 residues long. Just CDR3 DNA is preserved here, 39 bases in frame from base 1. Trimming removed 3 bases from V and 7 bases from J, leaving 12 bases between the germline ends. What the research found in general, with its limitations: Matching against VDJdb was skewed toward anti-spike CD8 responses, likely underestimated virus-specific expansions, and missed private and CD4 specificities.

To prepare the library, 5' RACE was applied. Sequencing instrument: NextSeq 500. To correct for sequencing error and PCR bias, the TCR library protocol tagged individual cDNA molecules with unique molecular identifiers. TCR alpha and beta chains were both sequenced, and the abundances of alpha and beta sequences in each sample were closely correlated with each other. For the original study's pipeline: Decombinator V4 was used to annotate the V gene, J gene and CDR3 of the TCR sequences. TCRs were defined as expanded if a significant change between any two time points was detected under a Poisson model with p below 0.0001. TCR abundances were normalised to the total number of TCRs sequenced per sample and were expressed as counts per million. TRAV1-2 paired with TRAJ12, TRAJ20 or TRAJ33 defined MAIT TCRs, while TRAV10 paired with TRAJ18 defined iNKT TCRs. A search of VDJdb, accessed on 1 November 2021, was run for TCRs annotated to CMV, EBV and SARS-CoV-2, with TCRs annotated for multiple antigens excluded. Through fastp at Q25 and MiXCR, TCRdb rebuilt clones from the public reads, retaining in-frame beta chains. Every distinct CDR3 protein forms one entry, paired with its most common genes and DNA. For this entry, the V and J calls and clone size follow TCRdb and not the study's own pipeline. Within this sample are fewer than 75,000 distinct CDR3 sequences, with around 20% of them counted one time only. The ten largest account for about 17% of the sample.

This material consisted of whole blood, taken at baseline. This receptor was obtained from an adult who was a healthcare worker with PCR-confirmed SARS-CoV-2 infection or an uninfected control (not recorded which). The sequence joins TRBV12-3 or TRBV12-4 to TRBJ1-1; the D gene lacks a confident call. The DNA is as follows: TGTGCCAGCAGTTTGCGGCAGCGACGTGAAGCTTTCTTT. This translates into CASSLRQRREAFF.